Listed here are 9 T cell receptor beta chains from one sample, sequenced in a study of PD-1 blockade in classical Hodgkin lymphoma. All the patients suffered relapse after autologous stem cell transplantation, and brentuximab vedotin exposure differed. Sequencing was performed with immunoSEQ multiplex PCR; in TCRdb, only in-frame clones are kept and a portion is missing. The sample lists 45,000 to 50,000 clones; around three quarters were seen once. This specimen consisted of peripheral blood mononuclear cells (PBMCs), obtained before the second cycle of nivolumab. Source of these receptors: a human donor with classical Hodgkin lymphoma.

The CDR3: CASGLADTQYF. CDR3 sequence (DNA): TGCGCCAGTGGGCTAGCGGATACGCAGTATTTT. The chain recombines TRBV10-2 with TRBJ2-3; D is possibly TRBD2 (6 bases). CDR1 and CDR2 from the germline V gene are WSHSY and SAAADI. Trimming stripped 9 bases from V and 6 bases from J, with 10 bases between. The CDR3 loop spans 11 amino acids.

The V call is TRBV5-6, the J call TRBJ2-5, with TRBD2 as a possible D gene (5 bases). The CDR3 spans 14 residues. Germline V gene lookup returns CDR1 SGHDT and CDR2 YYEEEE. V was cut by 0 bases and J by 3 bases, with 9 bases left in between. The CDR3 region has the DNA TGTGCCAGCAGCTTGGCGAGCGGAAAAGAGACCCAGTACTTC. Translating gives CASSLASGKETQYF.

V usage is TRBV19 and J usage is TRBJ1-6; TRBD1 aligns across 9 bases. CDR3 length: 16 amino acids. Per the germline V gene, CDR1 is LNHDA and CDR2 is SQIVND (reference sequence). V lost 5 bases, J lost 9 bases, and 11 bases stayed unmatched. CDR3 loop: CASSHLTGTGTSPLHF. For the CDR3, the DNA is TGTGCCAGTAGTCACCTTACCGGGACAGGGACTTCACCCCTCCACTTT.

In this sample, this clone turned up once. V usage is TRBV9 and J usage is TRBJ2-2, with D perhaps assigned TRBD1 or TRBD2 (5 bases each). CDR3 length: 14 amino acids. Trimming left V 1 base short and J 6 bases short, with 10 bases between. Germline assignment: CDR1 SGDLS and CDR2 YYNGEE. The CDR3 loop reads CASSVKWGSGELFF. In DNA, the CDR3 is TGTGCCAGCAGCGTAAAATGGGGGTCCGGGGAGCTGTTTTTT.

This chain links TRBV7-8 with TRBJ2-7; D gene ambiguous. This CDR3 comprises 12 residues. Germline-derived CDR1 and CDR2 are SGHVS and FQNEAQ. V dropped 3 bases and J dropped 6 bases, with 9 bases sitting between them. For the CDR3, the DNA is TGTGCCAGCAGCTTGGGGTTGAGCGAGCAGTACTTC. Amino acids: CASSLGLSEQYF. Combining the CDR3 with reference TRBV7-8 and TRBJ2-7 gives the whole variable domain GAGVSQSPRYKVAKRGQDVALRCDPISGHVSLFWYQQALGQGPEFLTYFQNEAQLDKSGLPSDRFFAERPEGSVSTLKIQRTQQEDSAVYLCASSLGLSEQYFGPGTRLTVT.

The chain carries TRBV7-2 and TRBJ1-1, with D maybe TRBD1 (6 bases). The CDR3 runs to 14 residues. V was pared by 5 bases and J by 8 bases, with 18 bases between. Germline V lookup: CDR1 SGHTA, CDR2 FQGNSA. CDR3 coding DNA: TGTGCCAGCAGCAGGCTAGACAGGTCTGGAGAAGCTTTCTTT. It codes for CASSRLDRSGEAFF.

The chain joins TRBV30 to TRBJ2-4; D possibly corresponds to TRBD1 (6 bases). Germline values: CDR1 GTSNPN, CDR2 SVGIG (reference sequence). The V gene lost 7 bases and the J gene lost 2 bases, with 9 bases spanning the gap. The CDR3 is 12 amino acids. CDR3 coding DNA: TGTGCCTCACAGGGACCCAAAAACATTCAGTACTTC. It translates to CASQGPKNIQYF. Supplemented by reference TRBV30 and TRBJ2-4, the full variable domain reads SQTIHQWPATLVQPVGSPLSLECTVEGTSNPNLYWYRQAAGRGLQLLFYSVGIGQISSEVPQNLSASRPQDRQFILSSKKLLLSDSGFYLCASQGPKNIQYFGAGTRLSVL.

This rearrangement joins TRBV19 to TRBJ2-7; unclear D gene. The CDR3 runs 13 residues. Germline V gene lookup returns CDR1 LNHDA and CDR2 SQIVND (reference sequence). The V end was cut by 2 bases, the J end by 3 bases, with 8 bases between. In nucleotides, the CDR3 is TGTGCCAGTAGTATACCCCAGAGCTACGAGCAGTACTTC. It yields the protein CASSIPQSYEQYF.

Only one count was recorded for this clone. The chain carries TRBV14 and TRBJ2-7; D call uncertain. This CDR3 has 12 residues. V gave up 1 base and J gave up 7 bases, with 8 bases separating them. Per germline, CDR1 SGHDN and CDR2 FVKESK. CDR3: CASSQVRREQYF. The CDR3 DNA is TGTGCCAGCAGCCAAGTAAGGCGAGAGCAGTACTTC.